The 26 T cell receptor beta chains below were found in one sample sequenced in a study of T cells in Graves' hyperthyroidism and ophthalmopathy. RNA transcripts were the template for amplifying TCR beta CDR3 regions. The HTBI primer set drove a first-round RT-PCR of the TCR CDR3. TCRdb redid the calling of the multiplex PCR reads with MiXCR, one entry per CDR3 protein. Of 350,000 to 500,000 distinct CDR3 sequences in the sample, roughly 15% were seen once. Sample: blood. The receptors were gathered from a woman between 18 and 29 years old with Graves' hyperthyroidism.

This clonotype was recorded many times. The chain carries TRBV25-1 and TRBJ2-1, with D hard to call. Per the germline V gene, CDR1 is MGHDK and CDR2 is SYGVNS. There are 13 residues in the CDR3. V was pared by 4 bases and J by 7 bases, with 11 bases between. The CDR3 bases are TGTGCCAGCAGTGCGACTGTCTCTAATGAGCAGTTCTTC. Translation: CASSATVSNEQFF.

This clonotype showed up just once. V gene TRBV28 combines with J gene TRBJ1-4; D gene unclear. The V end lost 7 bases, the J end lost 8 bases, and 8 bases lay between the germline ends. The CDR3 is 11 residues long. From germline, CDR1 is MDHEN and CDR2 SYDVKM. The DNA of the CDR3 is TGTGCCAGCACCCCGGGGGAAAAACTGTTTTTT. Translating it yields CASTPGEKLFF.

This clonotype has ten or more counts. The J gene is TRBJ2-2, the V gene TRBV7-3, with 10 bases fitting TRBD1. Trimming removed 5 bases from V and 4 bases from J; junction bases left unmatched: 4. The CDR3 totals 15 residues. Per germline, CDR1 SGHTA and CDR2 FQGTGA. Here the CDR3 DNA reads TGTGCCAGCAGCCCGACAGGGGGCGCCACCGGGGAGCTGTTTTTT. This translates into CASSPTGGATGELFF.

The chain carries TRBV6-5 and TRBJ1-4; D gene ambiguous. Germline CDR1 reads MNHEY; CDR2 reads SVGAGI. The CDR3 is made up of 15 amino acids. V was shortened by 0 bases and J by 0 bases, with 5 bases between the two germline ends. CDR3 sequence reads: CASSYSEATNEKLFF. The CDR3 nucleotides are TGTGCCAGCAGTTACTCTGAGGCAACTAATGAAAAACTGTTTTTT.

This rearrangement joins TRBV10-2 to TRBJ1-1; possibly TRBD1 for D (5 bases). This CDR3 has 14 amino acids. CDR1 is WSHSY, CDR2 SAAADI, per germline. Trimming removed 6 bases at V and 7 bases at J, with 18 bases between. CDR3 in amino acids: CASSLGRQSFEAFF. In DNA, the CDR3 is TGCGCCAGCAGCTTGGGACGGCAAAGCTTTGAAGCTTTCTTT.

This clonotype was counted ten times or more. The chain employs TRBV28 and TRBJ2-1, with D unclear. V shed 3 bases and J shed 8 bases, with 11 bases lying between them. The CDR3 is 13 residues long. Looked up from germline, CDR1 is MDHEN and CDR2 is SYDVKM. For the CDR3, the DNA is TGTGCCAGCAGTTTCATGGGGATTCATGAGCAGTTCTTC. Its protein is CASSFMGIHEQFF.

The CDR3 protein is CASSPGTGFPDTQYF. In DNA form, the CDR3 reads TGCGCCAGCAGTCCCGGGACAGGGTTTCCGGATACGCAGTATTTT. J is TRBJ2-3 and V is TRBV4-3; 9 nucleotides line up with TRBD1. With 6 bases clipped from V and 6 bases from J, the junction kept 10 bases outside the gene matches. CDR3 length equals 15 residues. Looked up from germline, CDR1 is LGHNA and CDR2 is YSLEER.

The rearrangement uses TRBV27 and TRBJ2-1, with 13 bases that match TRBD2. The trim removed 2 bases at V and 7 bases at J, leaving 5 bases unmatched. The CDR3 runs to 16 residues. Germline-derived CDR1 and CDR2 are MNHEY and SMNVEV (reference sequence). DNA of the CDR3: TGTGCCAGCAGTTTAGGACTAGCGGGAGCTGTGAATGAGCAGTTCTTC. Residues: CASSLGLAGAVNEQFF.

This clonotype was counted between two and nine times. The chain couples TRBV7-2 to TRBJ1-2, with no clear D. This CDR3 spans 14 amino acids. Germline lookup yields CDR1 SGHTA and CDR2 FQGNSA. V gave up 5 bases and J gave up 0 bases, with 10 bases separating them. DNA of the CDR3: TGTGCCAGCAGCCCCGGCGAAGCTAACTATGGCTACACCTTC. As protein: CASSPGEANYGYTF.

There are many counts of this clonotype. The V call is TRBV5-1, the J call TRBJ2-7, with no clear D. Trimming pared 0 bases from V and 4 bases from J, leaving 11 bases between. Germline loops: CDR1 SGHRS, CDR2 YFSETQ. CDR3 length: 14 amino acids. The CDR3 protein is CASSLGPTAYEQYF. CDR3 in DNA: TGCGCCAGCAGCTTGGGCCCCACAGCTTACGAGCAGTACTTC.

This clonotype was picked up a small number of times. CDR3 nucleotide sequence: TGCGCCAGCAGCCATGGGACAGGGGGCGATTTTGCCAAAAACATTCAGTACTTC. It encodes CASSHGTGGDFAKNIQYF. This chain uses TRBV4-3 with TRBJ2-4; 12 positions agree with TRBD1. Per germline, CDR1 LGHNA and CDR2 YSLEER. The CDR3 totals 18 residues. Trimming took 3 bases from V and 1 from J; bases not matched to a gene: 7.

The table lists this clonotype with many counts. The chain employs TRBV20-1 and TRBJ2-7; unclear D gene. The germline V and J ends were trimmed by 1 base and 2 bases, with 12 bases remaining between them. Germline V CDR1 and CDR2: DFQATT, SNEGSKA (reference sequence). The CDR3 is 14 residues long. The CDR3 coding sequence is TGCAGTGCTAGAGTAGCATCTAATACCTACGAGCAGTACTTC. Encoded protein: CSARVASNTYEQYF.

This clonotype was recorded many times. The DNA of the CDR3 is TGTGCCAGCACCTCTAGGCAGGACAATGAGCAGTTCTTC. Protein product: CASTSRQDNEQFF. The gene calls are TRBV11-2 and TRBJ2-1; D not certain. The V gene's germline CDR1 is SGHAT and CDR2 FQNNGV. The V and J ends lost 7 bases and 5 bases respectively, with 12 bases between them. The CDR3 totals 13 residues.

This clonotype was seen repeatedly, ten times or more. For the CDR3, the DNA is TGTGCCAGCAGCGGAACAGGGACCGGCTCCTACAATGAGCAGTTCTTC. This codes for CASSGTGTGSYNEQFF. The chain carries TRBV9 and TRBJ2-1; the D gene is possibly TRBD1 (6 bases). V shed 3 bases and J shed 0 bases, with 13 bases lying between them. CDR1 and CDR2 (germline): SGDLS, YYNGEE. The CDR3 consists of 16 residues.

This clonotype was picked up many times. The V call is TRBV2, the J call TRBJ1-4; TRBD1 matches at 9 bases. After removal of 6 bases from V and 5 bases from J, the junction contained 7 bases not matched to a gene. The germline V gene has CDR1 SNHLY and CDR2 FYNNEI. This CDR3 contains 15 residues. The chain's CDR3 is CASRAGTGSNEKLFF. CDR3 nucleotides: TGTGCCAGCAGAGCCGGGACAGGGTCGAATGAAAAACTGTTTTTT. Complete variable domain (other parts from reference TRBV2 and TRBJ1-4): EPEVTQTPSHQVTQMGQEVILRCVPISNHLYFYWYRQILGQKVEFLVSFYNNEISEKSEIFDDQFSVERPDGSNFTLKIRSTKLEDSAMYFCASRAGTGSNEKLFFGSGTQLSVL.

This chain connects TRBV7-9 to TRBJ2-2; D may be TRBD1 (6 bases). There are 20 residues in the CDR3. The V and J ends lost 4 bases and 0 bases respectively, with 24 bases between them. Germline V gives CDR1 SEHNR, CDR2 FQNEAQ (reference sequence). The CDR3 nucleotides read TGTGCCAGCAGCTATCCCCCGATTGGGCAGGGGTCTTCGAACACCGGGGAGCTGTTTTTT. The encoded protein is CASSYPPIGQGSSNTGELFF.

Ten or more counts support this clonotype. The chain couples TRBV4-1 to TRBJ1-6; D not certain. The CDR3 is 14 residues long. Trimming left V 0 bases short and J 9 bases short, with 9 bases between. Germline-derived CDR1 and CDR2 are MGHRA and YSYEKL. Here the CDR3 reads CASSQESRTSPLHF. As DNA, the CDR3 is TGCGCCAGCAGCCAAGAGTCTAGAACTTCACCCCTCCACTTT.

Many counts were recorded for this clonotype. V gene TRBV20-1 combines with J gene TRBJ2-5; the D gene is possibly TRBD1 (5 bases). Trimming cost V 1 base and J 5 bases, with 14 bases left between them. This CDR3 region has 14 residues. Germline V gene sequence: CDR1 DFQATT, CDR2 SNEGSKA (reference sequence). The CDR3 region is CSARGTRESETQYF. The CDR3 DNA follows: TGCAGTGCTAGAGGGACCAGGGAATCGGAGACCCAGTACTTC.

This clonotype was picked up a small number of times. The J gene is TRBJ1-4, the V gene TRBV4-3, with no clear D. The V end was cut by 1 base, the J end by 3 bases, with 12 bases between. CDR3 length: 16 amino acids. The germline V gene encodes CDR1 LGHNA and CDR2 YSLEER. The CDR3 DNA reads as TGCGCCAGCAGCCAAGTGCCACGGGGATCTAATGAAAAACTGTTTTTT. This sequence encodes CASSQVPRGSNEKLFF.

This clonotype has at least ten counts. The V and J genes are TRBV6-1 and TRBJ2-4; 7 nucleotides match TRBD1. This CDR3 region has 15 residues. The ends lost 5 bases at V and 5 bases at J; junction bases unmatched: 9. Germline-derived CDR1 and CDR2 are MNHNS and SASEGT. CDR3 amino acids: CASSYSPGTENIQYF. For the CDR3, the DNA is TGTGCCAGCAGTTATTCGCCCGGGACAGAAAACATTCAGTACTTC.

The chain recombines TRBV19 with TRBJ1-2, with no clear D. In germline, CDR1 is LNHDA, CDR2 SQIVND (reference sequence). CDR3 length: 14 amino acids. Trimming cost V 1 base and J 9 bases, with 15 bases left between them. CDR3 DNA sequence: TGTGCCAGTAGTATAGCGACGGGGATTGAGAGCTACACCTTC. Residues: CASSIATGIESYTF.

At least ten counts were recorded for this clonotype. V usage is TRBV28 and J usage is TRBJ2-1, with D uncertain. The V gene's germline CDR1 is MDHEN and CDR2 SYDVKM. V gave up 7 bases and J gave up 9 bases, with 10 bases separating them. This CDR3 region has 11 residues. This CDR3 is CASMRFGEQFF. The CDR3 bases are TGTGCCAGCATGAGATTCGGTGAGCAGTTCTTC.

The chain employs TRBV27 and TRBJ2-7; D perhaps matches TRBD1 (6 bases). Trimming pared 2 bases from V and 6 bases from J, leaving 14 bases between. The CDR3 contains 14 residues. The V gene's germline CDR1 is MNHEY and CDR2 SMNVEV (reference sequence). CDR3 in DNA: TGTGCCAGCAGTTTAGGGACAAAGTACGTCGAGCAGTACTTC. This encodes CASSLGTKYVEQYF.

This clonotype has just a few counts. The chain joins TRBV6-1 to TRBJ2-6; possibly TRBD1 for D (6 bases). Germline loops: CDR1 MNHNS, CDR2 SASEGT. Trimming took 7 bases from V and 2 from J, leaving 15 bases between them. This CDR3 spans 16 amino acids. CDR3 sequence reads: CASIRGHSTGANVLTF. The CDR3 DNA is TGTGCCAGCATAAGGGGACATAGCACTGGGGCCAACGTCCTGACTTTC.

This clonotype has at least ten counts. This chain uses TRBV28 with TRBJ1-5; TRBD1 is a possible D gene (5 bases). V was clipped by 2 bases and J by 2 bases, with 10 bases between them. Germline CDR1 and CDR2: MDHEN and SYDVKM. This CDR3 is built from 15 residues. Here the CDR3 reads CASSLGADGNQPQHF. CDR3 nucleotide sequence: TGTGCCAGCAGTTTAGGGGCGGATGGCAATCAGCCCCAGCATTTT.

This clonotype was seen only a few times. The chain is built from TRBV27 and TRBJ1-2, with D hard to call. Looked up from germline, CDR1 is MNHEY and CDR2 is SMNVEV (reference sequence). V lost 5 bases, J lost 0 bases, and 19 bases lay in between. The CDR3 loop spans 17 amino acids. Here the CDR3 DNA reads TGTGCCAGCAGTCCGCGATCGGGAAGGGAGTCTAACTATGGCTACACCTTC. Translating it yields CASSPRSGRESNYGYTF.